The 25 T cell receptor beta chains presented below share a single source sample, sequenced in a study of Ad26.COV2.S vaccination and SARS-CoV-2 variants. Using immunoSEQ multiplex PCR, the repertoire was profiled, and TCRdb retains in-frame clones only, with some absent. The repertoire holds 450,000 to 550,000 clones, with approximately 90% as singletons. Noted treatment: about 20 received Ad26.COV2.S at low or high dose, single or two shots; about 5 received placebo; per-sample allocation not given. Collection of samples fell on day 63 after the first vaccine or placebo injection. Source: peripheral blood, taken in a trial of Ad26.COV2.S vaccine versus placebo. The receptors here all came from a person between 18 and 60 years old who received the Ad26.COV2.S COVID-19 vaccine or a placebo.

V is TRBV7-2 and J is TRBJ1-2; perhaps TRBD1 as D (5 bases). V lost 2 bases and J 5 bases, leaving 12 bases between the germline ends. There are 14 residues in the CDR3. The germline gives CDR1 SGHTA, CDR2 FQGNSA. The DNA for the CDR3 is TGTGCCAGCAGCTTATCCCCGGGGCGGTATGGCTACACCTTC. Amino acid sequence: CASSLSPGRYGYTF.

The chain is built from TRBV7-2 and TRBJ1-5, with 12 bases lining up with TRBD1. The CDR3 contains 15 residues. Losses at the gene ends were 1 base for V and 7 bases for J; bases not matched to a gene: 2. Looked up from germline, CDR1 is SGHTA and CDR2 is FQGNSA. This CDR3 is CASSLVGTGGQPQHF. As DNA, the CDR3 is TGTGCCAGCAGCTTAGTTGGGACAGGGGGCCAGCCCCAGCATTTT. Full variable domain (missing parts from reference TRBV7-2 and TRBJ1-5): GAGVSQSPSNKVTEKGKDVELRCDPISGHTALYWYRQSLGQGLEFLIYFQGNSAPDKSGLPSDRFSAERTGGSVSTLTIQRTQQEDSAVYLCASSLVGTGGQPQHFGDGTRLSIL.

This clone was seen only once. This chain connects TRBV3-1 (or the pseudogene TRBV3-2) to TRBJ1-5; 7 bases fit TRBD1. Germline V CDR1 and CDR2: LGHDT, YNNKEL (reference sequence). The J segment lost 6 bases and the V segment lost 3 bases, leaving 11 bases of the junction unmatched. This CDR3 region has 16 residues. CDR3 in amino acids: CASSQGPQGLAQPQHF. DNA for the CDR3: TGTGCCAGCAGCCAGGGTCCACAGGGGTTGGCTCAGCCCCAGCATTTT.

This chain connects TRBV7-8 to TRBJ2-3; 12 bases are shared with TRBD2. Germline V gene sequence: CDR1 SGHVS, CDR2 FQNEAQ. This CDR3 contains 16 residues. The junction had 7 bases not matched to a gene; V was cut back by 5 bases and J by 4 bases. This CDR3 is CASSPTTSGRSDTQYF. In nucleotides, the CDR3 is TGTGCCAGCAGCCCAACGACTAGCGGGAGATCAGATACGCAGTATTTT.

The genes are TRBV3-1 (or the pseudogene TRBV3-2) and TRBJ2-6; possibly TRBD2 for D (5 bases). The germline V gene has CDR1 LGHDT and CDR2 YNNKEL (reference sequence). Trimming pared 4 bases from V and 4 bases from J, leaving 14 bases between. The CDR3 is 16 amino acids. CDR3: CASSLAGYRGANVLTF. CDR3 coding DNA: TGTGCCAGCAGCCTCGCGGGTTATAGGGGGGCCAACGTCCTGACTTTC.

J is TRBJ1-6 and V is TRBV5-1; tentative D call: TRBD1 (6 bases). The CDR3 has 17 amino acids. CDR1 SGHRS and CDR2 YFSETQ come from the germline V gene. Trimming left V 4 bases short and J 0 bases short, with 14 bases between. Written as DNA, the CDR3 is TGCGCCAGCAGCCTACAGGGCGTCAGCTCCTATAATTCACCCCTCCACTTT. It encodes CASSLQGVSSYNSPLHF.

The genes are TRBV4-1 and TRBJ2-1; 9 nucleotides line up with TRBD2. The length of the CDR3 is 17 residues. Looked up from germline, CDR1 is MGHRA and CDR2 is YSYEKL. J was trimmed by 8 bases and V by 4 bases; bases with no gene match: 15. CDR3 DNA: TGCGCCAGCAGCCGCCTATGGAGGCGGGAGGGCCTCGATGAGCAGTTCTTC. It is translated as CASSRLWRREGLDEQFF.

The rearrangement joins TRBV4-3 to TRBJ1-2; maybe TRBD1 (5 bases). This CDR3 contains 16 residues. Germline V CDR1 and CDR2: LGHNA, YSLEER. V was pared by 0 bases and J by 4 bases, with 15 bases between. CDR3 region: CASSQELDTVGYGYTF. CDR3 nucleotide sequence: TGCGCCAGCAGCCAAGAGTTGGACACCGTCGGCTATGGCTACACCTTC.

The chain couples TRBV6-1 to TRBJ2-1; 10 bases fit TRBD2. Germline CDR1 is MNHNS and CDR2 is SASEGT. The CDR3 is 16 residues long. With V trimmed by 4 bases and J by 5 bases, 8 bases remained unmatched. The DNA for the CDR3 is TGTGCCAGCAGTGGGACTAGCGGAGTTGGAGACAATGAGCAGTTCTTC. Its translation: CASSGTSGVGDNEQFF.

This chain connects TRBV10-3 to TRBJ2-2, with 7 bases aligning to TRBD1. Germline CDR1 reads ENHRY; CDR2 reads SYGVKD. The CDR3 totals 16 residues. V was clipped by 4 bases and J by 3 bases; unmatched bases: 8. The CDR3 DNA reads TGTGCCATCAGTGGCGAGGGGGCATATTACACCGGGGAGCTGTTTTTT. Translation: CAISGEGAYYTGELFF.

The chain links TRBV7-2 to TRBJ1-2, with 7 bases matching TRBD1. The length of the CDR3 is 14 residues. The V and J ends lost 1 base and 3 bases, in that order; junction bases with no gene match: 2. The germline V gene has CDR1 SGHTA and CDR2 FQGNSA. The CDR3 bases are TGTGCCAGCAGCTTAGAGGGGGCCGACTATGGCTACACCTTC. Protein product: CASSLEGADYGYTF.

Only one count was recorded for this clone. V is TRBV27 and J is TRBJ2-5, with D possibly matching TRBD1 (5 bases). From germline, CDR1 is MNHEY and CDR2 SMNVEV (reference sequence). This CDR3 spans 16 amino acids. Deletions cut 0 bases from V and 5 bases from J, with 16 bases between. Here the CDR3 DNA reads TGTGCCAGCAGTTTATCGTCAGGGTTCGTCCTGGAGACCCAGTACTTC. Protein: CASSLSSGFVLETQYF.

The genes are TRBV30 and TRBJ2-1; TRBD2 matches 14 bases. CDR3 length equals 15 residues. With V trimmed by 2 bases and J by 7 bases, 4 bases remained unmatched. CDR1 GTSNPN and CDR2 SVGIG come from the germline V gene (reference sequence). The CDR3 nucleotides read TGTGCCTGGAGTAAGGGACTAGCGGGAGCAAATGAGCAGTTCTTC. Amino acids: CAWSKGLAGANEQFF. Looking up the rest from reference TRBV30 and TRBJ2-1 gives the full variable domain: SQTIHQWPATLVQPVGSPLSLECTVEGTSNPNLYWYRQAAGRGLQLLFYSVGIGQISSEVPQNLSASRPQDRQFILSSKKLLLSDSGFYLCAWSKGLAGANEQFFGPGTRLTVL.

This chain links TRBV24-1 with TRBJ1-4; no clear D. Germline loops: CDR1 KGHDR, CDR2 SFDVKD. This CDR3 region has 15 residues. The germline V and J ends were trimmed by 2 bases and 4 bases, with 10 bases remaining between them. The CDR3: CATSDSGRGNEKLFF. The CDR3 DNA reads TGTGCCACCAGTGATTCTGGGCGCGGTAATGAAAAACTGTTTTTT.

The V and J genes are TRBV11-2 and TRBJ2-1; D might be TRBD2 (5 bases). This CDR3 spans 12 amino acids. The germline CDR1 and CDR2 sequences are SGHAT and FQNNGV. V lost 7 bases and J lost 4, with 8 bases in between. CDR3 residues: CASKGLYNEQFF. The CDR3, as DNA: TGTGCCAGCAAAGGACTGTACAATGAGCAGTTCTTC.

The chain employs TRBV27 and TRBJ2-7; the D call may be TRBD1 or TRBD2 (5 bases each). Germline values: CDR1 MNHEY, CDR2 SMNVEV (reference sequence). V was pared by 7 bases and J by 0 bases, with 16 bases between. This CDR3 comprises 15 residues. The DNA for the CDR3 is TGTGCCAGCACTCCCGGGACGGGAAGCTCCTACGAGCAGTACTTC. This sequence encodes CASTPGTGSSYEQYF.

The CDR3 coding sequence is TGTGCCAGCTCACCACGAGAGGATAATTCACCCCTCCACTTT. Its protein is CASSPREDNSPLHF. The V call is TRBV18, the J call TRBJ1-6; D uncertain. V lost 1 base and J lost 5, with 6 bases in between. CDR1 and CDR2 (germline): KGHSH, LQKENI. The CDR3 extends over 14 amino acids.

This sequence joins TRBV14 and TRBJ2-7; TRBD1 is a possible D gene (6 bases). V was pared by 4 bases and J by 3 bases, with 22 bases between. This CDR3 has 17 residues. Germline CDR1 SGHDN, CDR2 FVKESK. The CDR3, as DNA: TGTGCCAGCAGCCCAACGAAGGGACATTGGGGTTACTACGAGCAGTACTTC. Residues: CASSPTKGHWGYYEQYF.

This chain connects TRBV4-1 to TRBJ1-4, with D tentatively TRBD1 (5 bases). V was shortened by 4 bases and J by 4 bases, with 13 bases between the two germline ends. The CDR3 runs to 15 residues. Per germline, CDR1 MGHRA and CDR2 YSYEKL. The CDR3 loop is CASSLSWTSNEKLFF. Written as DNA, the CDR3 is TGCGCCAGCAGCCTTTCCTGGACAAGTAATGAAAAACTGTTTTTT.

This chain connects TRBV11-3 to TRBJ2-1, with D unclear. The CDR3 sequence is 12 residues long. V shed 5 bases and J shed 7 bases, with 9 bases lying between them. Germline CDR1 reads SGHNT; CDR2 reads YENEEA. The CDR3 nucleotides read TGTGCCAGCAGCATAGTGGAGAATGAGCAGTTCTTC. As protein: CASSIVENEQFF.

This rearrangement joins TRBV7-2 to TRBJ2-3, with a possible D match to TRBD2 (5 bases). CDR3 length equals 14 residues. Trimming pared 1 base from V and 4 bases from J, leaving 9 bases between. Germline CDR1 is SGHTA and CDR2 is FQGNSA. The CDR3 DNA reads as TGTGCCAGCAGCTTAGGTAGCGCGGCAGATACGCAGTATTTT. It is translated as CASSLGSAADTQYF.

CDR3 protein: CASSPPGQILLYGYTF. CDR3 sequence (DNA): TGTGCCAGCTCACCACCGGGACAGATCCTATTGTATGGCTACACCTTC. The rearrangement links TRBV18 to TRBJ1-2; 7 bases line up with TRBD1. Germline values: CDR1 KGHSH, CDR2 LQKENI. Unmatched junction bases numbered 9, after V lost 0 bases and J lost 5 bases. CDR3 size: 16 residues.

This clone was detected once. The V gene is TRBV7-2, the J gene TRBJ1-3; D gene uncertain. This CDR3 contains 15 residues. V was trimmed by 4 bases and J by 3 bases, leaving 13 bases between them. Per the germline V gene, CDR1 is SGHTA and CDR2 is FQGNSA. The CDR3 here is CASSSPVGSGNTIYF. The DNA for the CDR3 is TGTGCCAGCAGCTCCCCGGTGGGGAGTGGAAACACCATATATTTT. The complete variable domain, with remaining parts taken from reference TRBV7-2 and TRBJ1-3, reads GAGVSQSPSNKVTEKGKDVELRCDPISGHTALYWYRQSLGQGLEFLIYFQGNSAPDKSGLPSDRFSAERTGGSVSTLTIQRTQQEDSAVYLCASSSPVGSGNTIYFGEGSWLTVV.

The chain links TRBV25-1 to TRBJ1-1; TRBD1 might be the D (5 bases). Per the germline V gene, CDR1 is MGHDK and CDR2 is SYGVNS. The CDR3 has 12 amino acids. Trimming removed 7 bases at V and 7 bases at J, with 13 bases between. The CDR3 nucleotides are TGTGCCAGCACGCCAGTAAGGGGTGAAGCTTTCTTT. Translated, it gives CASTPVRGEAFF.

This rearrangement joins TRBV14 to TRBJ2-1, with D unclear. The ends were cut back, 0 bases at V and 9 bases at J, with 9 bases in the middle. The germline CDR1 and CDR2 sequences are SGHDN and FVKESK. This CDR3 region has 13 residues. This CDR3 reads CASSQDSVGEQFF. The CDR3 bases are TGTGCCAGCAGCCAAGATAGTGTGGGTGAGCAGTTCTTC. The whole variable domain, filled in from reference TRBV14 and TRBJ2-1, reads EAGVTQFPSHSVIEKGQTVTLRCDPISGHDNLYWYRRVMGKEIKFLLHFVKESKQDESGMPNNRFLAERTGGTYSTLKVQPAELEDSGVYFCASSQDSVGEQFFGPGTRLTVL.